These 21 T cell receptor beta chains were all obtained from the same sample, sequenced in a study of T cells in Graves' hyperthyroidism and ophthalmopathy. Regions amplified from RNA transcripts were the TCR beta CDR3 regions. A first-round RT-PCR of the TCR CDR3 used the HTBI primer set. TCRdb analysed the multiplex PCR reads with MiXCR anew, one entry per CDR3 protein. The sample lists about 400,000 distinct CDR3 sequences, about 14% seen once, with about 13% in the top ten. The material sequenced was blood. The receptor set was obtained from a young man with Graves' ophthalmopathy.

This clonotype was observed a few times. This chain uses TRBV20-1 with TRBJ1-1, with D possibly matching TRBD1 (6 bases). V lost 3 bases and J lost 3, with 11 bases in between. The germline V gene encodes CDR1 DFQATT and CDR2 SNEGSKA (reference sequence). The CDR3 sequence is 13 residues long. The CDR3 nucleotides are TGCAGTGCTAGGGCAGGGGTGTACACTGAAGCTTTCTTT. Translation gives CSARAGVYTEAFF.

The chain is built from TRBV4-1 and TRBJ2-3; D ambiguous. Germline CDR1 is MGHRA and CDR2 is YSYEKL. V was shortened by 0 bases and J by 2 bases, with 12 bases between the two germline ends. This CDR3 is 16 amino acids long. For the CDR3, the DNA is TGCGCCAGCAGCCAAGAGGACCGTAGATACACAGATACGCAGTATTTT. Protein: CASSQEDRRYTDTQYF.

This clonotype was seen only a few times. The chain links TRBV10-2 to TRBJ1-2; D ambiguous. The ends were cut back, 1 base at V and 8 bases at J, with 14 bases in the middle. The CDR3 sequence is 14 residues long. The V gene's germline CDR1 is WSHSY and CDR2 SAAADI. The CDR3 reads CASSELSGTRGYTF. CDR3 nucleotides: TGCGCCAGCAGTGAGTTGTCAGGCACGAGGGGCTACACCTTC.

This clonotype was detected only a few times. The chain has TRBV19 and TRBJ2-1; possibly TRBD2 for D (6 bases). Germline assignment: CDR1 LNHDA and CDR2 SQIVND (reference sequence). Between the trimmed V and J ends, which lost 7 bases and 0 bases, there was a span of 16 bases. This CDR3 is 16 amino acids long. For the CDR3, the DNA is TGTGCCAGTACCCTGTCGGGACTGAGCTCCTACAATGAGCAGTTCTTC. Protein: CASTLSGLSSYNEQFF.

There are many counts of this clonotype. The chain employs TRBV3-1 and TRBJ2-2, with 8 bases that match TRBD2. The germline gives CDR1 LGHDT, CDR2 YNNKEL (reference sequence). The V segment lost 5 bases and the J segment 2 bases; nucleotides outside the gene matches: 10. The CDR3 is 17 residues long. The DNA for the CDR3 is TGTGCCAGCAGCTATTTAAGCGGGGGAGCAAACACCGGGGAGCTGTTTTTT. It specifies CASSYLSGGANTGELFF.

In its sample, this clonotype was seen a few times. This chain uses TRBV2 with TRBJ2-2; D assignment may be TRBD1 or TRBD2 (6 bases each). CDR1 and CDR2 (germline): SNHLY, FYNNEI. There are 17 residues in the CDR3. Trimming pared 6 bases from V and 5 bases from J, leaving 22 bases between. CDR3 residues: CASSRGGGALGTGELFF. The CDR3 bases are TGTGCCAGCAGCAGAGGAGGGGGAGCCTTAGGGACCGGGGAGCTGTTTTTT.

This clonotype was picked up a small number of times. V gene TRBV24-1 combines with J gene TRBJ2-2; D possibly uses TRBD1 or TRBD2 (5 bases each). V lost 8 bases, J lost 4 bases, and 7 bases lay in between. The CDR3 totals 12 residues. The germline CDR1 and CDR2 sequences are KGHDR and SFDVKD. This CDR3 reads CATKGSTGELFF. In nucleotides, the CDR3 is TGTGCCACCAAGGGGAGCACCGGGGAGCTGTTTTTT.

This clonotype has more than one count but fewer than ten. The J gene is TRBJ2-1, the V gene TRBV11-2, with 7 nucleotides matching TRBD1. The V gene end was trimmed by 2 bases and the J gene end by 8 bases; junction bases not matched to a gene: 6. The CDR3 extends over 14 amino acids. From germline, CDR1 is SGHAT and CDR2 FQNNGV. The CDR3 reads CASSLMGQYDEQFF. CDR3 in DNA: TGTGCCAGCAGCTTAATGGGACAGTACGATGAGCAGTTCTTC.

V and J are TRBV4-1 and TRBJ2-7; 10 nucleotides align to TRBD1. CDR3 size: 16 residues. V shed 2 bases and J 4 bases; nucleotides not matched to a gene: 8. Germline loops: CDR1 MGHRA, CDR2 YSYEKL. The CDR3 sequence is CASSQTVTGGLYEQYF. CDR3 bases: TGCGCCAGCAGCCAAACCGTGACAGGGGGCTTGTACGAGCAGTACTTC.

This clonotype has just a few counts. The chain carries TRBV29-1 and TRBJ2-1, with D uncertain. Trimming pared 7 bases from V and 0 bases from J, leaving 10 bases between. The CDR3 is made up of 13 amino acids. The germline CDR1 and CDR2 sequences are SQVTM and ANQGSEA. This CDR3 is CSGKYSSYNEQFF. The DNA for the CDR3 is TGCAGCGGAAAATACAGCTCCTACAATGAGCAGTTCTTC.

The CDR3, as DNA: TGTGCCACCCAACCACGAACTCCAGGGATAGGTGCCGGGGAGCTGTTTTTT. This translates into CATQPRTPGIGAGELFF. The rearrangement links TRBV18 to TRBJ2-2, with D possibly matching TRBD1 (5 bases). This CDR3 contains 17 residues. The germline gives CDR1 KGHSH, CDR2 LQKENI. Deletions cut 10 bases from V and 6 bases from J, with 27 bases between.

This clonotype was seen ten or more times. The CDR3 DNA reads as TGTGCCATCAGTGCCGGGGGGCTCTACGAGCAGTACTTC. Encoded protein: CAISAGGLYEQYF. V usage is TRBV10-3 and J usage is TRBJ2-7; perhaps TRBD2 as D (7 bases). Between the trimmed V and J ends, which lost 4 bases and 3 bases, there was a span of 10 bases. CDR1 ENHRY and CDR2 SYGVKD come from the germline V gene. The CDR3 extends over 13 amino acids.

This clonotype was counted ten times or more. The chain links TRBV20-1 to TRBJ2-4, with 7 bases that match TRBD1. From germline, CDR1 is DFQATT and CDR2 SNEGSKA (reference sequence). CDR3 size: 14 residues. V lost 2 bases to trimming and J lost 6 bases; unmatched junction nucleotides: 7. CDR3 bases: TGCAGTGCTAGATCACAGGGGTGGGGAAACATTCAGTACTTC. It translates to CSARSQGWGNIQYF.

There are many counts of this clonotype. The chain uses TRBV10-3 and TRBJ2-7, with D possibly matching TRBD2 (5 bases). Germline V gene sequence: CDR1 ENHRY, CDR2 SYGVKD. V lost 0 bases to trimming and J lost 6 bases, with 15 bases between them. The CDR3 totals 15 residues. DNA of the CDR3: TGTGCCATCAGTGAGTCGACGCCAGTTGCGGGCGAGCAGTACTTC. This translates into CAISESTPVAGEQYF.

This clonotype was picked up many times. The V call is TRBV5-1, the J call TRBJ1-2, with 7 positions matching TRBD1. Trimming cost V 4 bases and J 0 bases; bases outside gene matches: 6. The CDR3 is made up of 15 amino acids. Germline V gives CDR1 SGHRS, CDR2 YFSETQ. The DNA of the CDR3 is TGCGCCAGCAGCCCCGGACAGGTAGCTAACTATGGCTACACCTTC. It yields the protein CASSPGQVANYGYTF.

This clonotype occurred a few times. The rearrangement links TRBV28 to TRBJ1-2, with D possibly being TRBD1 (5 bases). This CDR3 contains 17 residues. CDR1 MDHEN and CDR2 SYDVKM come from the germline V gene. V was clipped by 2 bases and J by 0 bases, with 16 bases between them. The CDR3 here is CASSLDIGTGSNYGYTF. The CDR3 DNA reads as TGTGCCAGCAGTTTAGATATTGGCACAGGATCTAACTATGGCTACACCTTC.

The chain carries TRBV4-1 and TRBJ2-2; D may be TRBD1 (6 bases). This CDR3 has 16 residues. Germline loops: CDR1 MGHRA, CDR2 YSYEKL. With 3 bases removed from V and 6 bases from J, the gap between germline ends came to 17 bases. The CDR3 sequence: CASSQRIQGFSGELFF. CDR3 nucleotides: TGCGCCAGCAGCCAGCGCATACAGGGTTTCTCCGGGGAGCTGTTTTTT.

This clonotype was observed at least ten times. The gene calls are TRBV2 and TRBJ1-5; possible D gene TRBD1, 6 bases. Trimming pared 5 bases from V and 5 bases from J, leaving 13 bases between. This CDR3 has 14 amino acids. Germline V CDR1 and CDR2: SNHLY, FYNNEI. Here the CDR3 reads CASSNPRGDQPQHF. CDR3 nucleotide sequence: TGTGCCAGCAGTAACCCCAGGGGCGATCAGCCCCAGCATTTT.

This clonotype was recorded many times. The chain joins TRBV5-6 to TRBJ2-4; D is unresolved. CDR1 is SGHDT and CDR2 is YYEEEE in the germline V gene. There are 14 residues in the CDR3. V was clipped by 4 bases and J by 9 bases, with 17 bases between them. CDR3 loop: CASSPLSPGTIQYF. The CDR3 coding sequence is TGTGCCAGCAGCCCCCTTAGTCCCGGCACCATTCAGTACTTC. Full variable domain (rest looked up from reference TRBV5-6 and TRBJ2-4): DAGVTQSPTHLIKTRGQQVTLRCSPKSGHDTVSWYQQALGQGPQFIFQYYEEEERQRGNFPDRFSGHQFPNYSSELNVNALLLGDSALYLCASSPLSPGTIQYFGAGTRLSVL.

CDR3 in amino acids: CSARDWGRGMTDTQYF. CDR3 DNA sequence: TGCAGTGCTAGAGATTGGGGCCGGGGGATGACAGATACGCAGTATTTT. The chain couples TRBV20-1 to TRBJ2-3; possibly TRBD2 for D (6 bases). CDR1 is DFQATT and CDR2 is SNEGSKA in the germline V gene (reference sequence). The V end lost 0 bases, the J end lost 3 bases, and 16 bases lay between the germline ends. CDR3 size: 16 residues.

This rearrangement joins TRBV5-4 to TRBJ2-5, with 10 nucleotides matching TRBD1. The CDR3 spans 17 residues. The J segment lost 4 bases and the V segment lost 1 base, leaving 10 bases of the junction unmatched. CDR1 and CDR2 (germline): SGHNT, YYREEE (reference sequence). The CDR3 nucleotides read TGTGCCAGCAGCTTGATCGGGACAGGGGCGGACAGAGAGACCCAGTACTTC. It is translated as CASSLIGTGADRETQYF.